Listed here are 18 T cell receptor beta chains from one sample, sequenced in a study of vaccination effects on CD4 cells after COVID-19. Some clones are missing from TCRdb's copy, which holds only in-frame ones; the method was immunoSEQ multiplex PCR. The profile covers tens of thousands of clones, with under 80% appearing a single time and roughly 25% taken by the ten largest. No cognate antigen is known for these TCRs. Investigators separated out CD4+ T cells once around nine days of culture had passed. The input for sequencing was CD4+ T cells from PBMCs cultured without peptide, taken before COVID-19 vaccination. The receptors were gathered from a human donor who had a prior SARS-CoV-2 infection.

The gene calls are TRBV11-2 and TRBJ1-1; D is perhaps TRBD1 (5 bases). The CDR3 is 14 amino acids. Germline CDR1 and CDR2: SGHAT and FQNNGV. The V end was cut by 6 bases, the J end by 8 bases, with 19 bases between. The CDR3 DNA sequence: TGTGCCAGCAGGCGGAGTGCAGGGCTACCGGAAGCTTTCTTT. Residues: CASRRSAGLPEAFF. The complete variable domain, with remaining parts taken from reference TRBV11-2 and TRBJ1-1, reads EAGVAQSPRYKIIEKRQSVAFWCNPISGHATLYWYQQILGQGPKLLIQFQNNGVVDDSQLPKDRFSAERLKGVDSTLKIQPAKLEDSAVYLCASRRSAGLPEAFFGQGTRLTVV.

This chain links TRBV9 with TRBJ1-2; D may be TRBD1 (6 bases). The CDR3 consists of 15 residues. Germline loops: CDR1 SGDLS, CDR2 YYNGEE. V was pared by 0 bases and J by 5 bases, with 14 bases between. CDR3 sequence (DNA): TGTGCCAGCAGCGTAGATTTGGACAGCCCTTATGGCTACACCTTC. Encoded protein: CASSVDLDSPYGYTF. Combining the CDR3 with reference TRBV9 and TRBJ1-2 gives the whole variable domain DSGVTQTPKHLITATGQRVTLRCSPRSGDLSVYWYQQSLDQGLQFLIQYYNGEERAKGNILERFSAQQFPDLHSELNLSSLELGDSALYFCASSVDLDSPYGYTFGSGTRLTVV.

This clone has just a few counts. The DNA for the CDR3 is TGTGCCAGCAGTTATCTGACTAATGAAAAACTGTTTTTT. It codes for CASSYLTNEKLFF. V gene TRBV6-6 combines with J gene TRBJ1-4, with D hard to call. V lost 3 bases to trimming and J lost 2 bases, with 4 bases between them. Germline lookup yields CDR1 MNHNY and CDR2 SVGAGI (reference sequence). The CDR3 runs 13 residues.

A single count supports this clone. This sequence joins TRBV6-5 and TRBJ1-4, with TRBD1 identical over 9 bases. J was trimmed by 2 bases and V by 6 bases; bases with no gene match: 4. This CDR3 is 15 amino acids long. Germline values: CDR1 MNHEY, CDR2 SVGAGI. CDR3 nucleotide sequence: TGTGCCAGCAGGGGCGGGACAGGGACTAATGAAAAACTGTTTTTT. It translates to CASRGGTGTNEKLFF.

The rearrangement links TRBV11-2 to TRBJ2-1, with D tentatively TRBD1 or TRBD2 (6 bases each). V dropped 1 base and J dropped 7 bases, with 17 bases sitting between them. The germline V gene encodes CDR1 SGHAT and CDR2 FQNNGV. The CDR3 totals 16 residues. Here the CDR3 reads CASSLVFGGRGNEQFF. CDR3 sequence (DNA): TGTGCCAGCAGCTTAGTTTTCGGGGGCCGGGGGAATGAGCAGTTCTTC.

This rearrangement joins TRBV5-5 to TRBJ1-1; 8 bases are shared with TRBD1. This CDR3 is built from 17 residues. Losses at the gene ends were 1 base for V and 0 bases for J; bases not matched to a gene: 8. In germline, CDR1 is SGHKS, CDR2 YYEKEE (reference sequence). CDR3 bases: TGTGCCAGCAGCTTGAATGGCCAGGGGGCTCTGAACACTGAAGCTTTCTTT. Its protein is CASSLNGQGALNTEAFF.

The gene calls are TRBV12-3 or TRBV12-4 and TRBJ1-1; tentatively, D is TRBD1 (6 bases). This CDR3 has 13 amino acids. Trimming cost V 6 bases and J 3 bases, with 11 bases left between them. The CDR3, as DNA: TGTGCCAGCAGCTTGACAGGAGACACTGAAGCTTTCTTT. It translates to CASSLTGDTEAFF.

This clone was counted only a few times. The rearrangement uses TRBV18 and TRBJ2-5; 8 nucleotides agree with TRBD1. Germline assignment: CDR1 KGHSH and CDR2 LQKENI. This CDR3 spans 15 amino acids. The ends lost 3 bases at V and 4 bases at J; junction bases unmatched: 7. Here the CDR3 reads CASSPLTGGRETQYF. The CDR3 bases are TGTGCCAGCTCACCCCTTACAGGGGGACGAGAGACCCAGTACTTC.

The table lists this clone with a few counts. V and J are TRBV19 and TRBJ1-5, with 7 bases identical to TRBD1. This CDR3 spans 17 amino acids. The germline V gene encodes CDR1 LNHDA and CDR2 SQIVND (reference sequence). The J segment lost 4 bases and the V segment lost 1 base, leaving 10 bases of the junction unmatched. The CDR3 loop reads CASSIALTGVGNQPQHF. CDR3 in DNA: TGTGCCAGTAGTATAGCACTTACAGGGGTCGGAAATCAGCCCCAGCATTTT.

The chain employs TRBV2 and TRBJ1-6; a possible D gene is TRBD1 (6 bases). Trimming left V 6 bases short and J 6 bases short, with 18 bases between. The CDR3 sequence is 16 residues long. Germline-derived CDR1 and CDR2 are SNHLY and FYNNEI. The CDR3 DNA reads as TGTGCCAGCAGCGCAGAACAGGGTCTACTTAATTCACCCCTCCACTTT. This gives the protein CASSAEQGLLNSPLHF.

The chain employs TRBV15 and TRBJ2-1, with D perhaps TRBD1 (6 bases). The CDR3 length is 18 residues. V was clipped by 1 base and J by 9 bases, with 25 bases between them. Germline V gene lookup returns CDR1 LNHNV and CDR2 YYDKDF (reference sequence). CDR3 loop: CATSRGGRSVQRVIEQFF. DNA for the CDR3: TGTGCCACCAGCAGAGGGGGGCGTTCGGTGCAGCGCGTTATTGAGCAGTTCTTC.

V usage is TRBV11-3 and J usage is TRBJ2-5, with D perhaps TRBD1 (6 bases). This CDR3 contains 15 residues. Germline V gives CDR1 SGHNT, CDR2 YENEEA. The ends were cut back, 5 bases at V and 0 bases at J, with 13 bases in the middle. This CDR3 is CASSPRTDHQETQYF. The CDR3 bases are TGTGCCAGCAGCCCCCGGACAGACCACCAAGAGACCCAGTACTTC.

The chain recombines TRBV7-2 with TRBJ2-7, with 11 nucleotides matching TRBD2. The germline V gene encodes CDR1 SGHTA and CDR2 FQGNSA. With V trimmed by 4 bases and J by 9 bases, 2 bases remained unmatched. The CDR3 is 12 amino acids. CDR3 sequence (DNA): TGTGCCAGCAGCTATAGCGGGAGGGGGCAGTACTTC. Protein sequence: CASSYSGRGQYF. The full variable domain, in which reference TRBV7-2 and TRBJ2-7 provide the parts outside the CDR3, is GAGVSQSPSNKVTEKGKDVELRCDPISGHTALYWYRQSLGQGLEFLIYFQGNSAPDKSGLPSDRFSAERTGGSVSTLTIQRTQQEDSAVYLCASSYSGRGQYFGPGTRLTVT.

This clone was seen at least ten times. CDR3 residues: CASRKWQQGNQPQHF. The CDR3 bases are TGTGCCAGCAGGAAATGGCAACAGGGGAATCAGCCCCAGCATTTT. This chain joins TRBV6-5 and TRBJ1-5; 7 nucleotides line up with TRBD1. The CDR3 totals 15 residues. V was pared by 6 bases and J by 4 bases, with 9 bases of the junction left unmatched. CDR1 is MNHEY, CDR2 SVGAGI, per germline.

The chain uses TRBV6-5 and TRBJ2-5; 12 bases align to TRBD1. CDR1 is MNHEY and CDR2 is SVGAGI in the germline V gene. Trimming at V came to 6 bases and at J to 4 bases, leaving 6 bases not matched to a gene. The CDR3 length is 15 residues. CDR3 protein: CASRSPGQGAETQYF. DNA for the CDR3: TGTGCCAGCAGGAGTCCGGGACAGGGGGCAGAGACCCAGTACTTC.

V and J are TRBV5-1 and TRBJ2-5, with 7 positions matching TRBD1. V dropped 4 bases and J dropped 5; count of bases not matched to a gene: 5. Germline CDR1 is SGHRS and CDR2 is YFSETQ. The length of the CDR3 is 13 residues. The DNA for the CDR3 is TGCGCCAGCAGCCTAAAGGGACAGGAGACCCAGTACTTC. Translating gives CASSLKGQETQYF.

This chain links TRBV28 with TRBJ2-3, with a tentative D call TRBD1 (6 bases). V was trimmed by 6 bases and J by 2 bases, leaving 9 bases between them. Looked up from germline, CDR1 is MDHEN and CDR2 is SYDVKM. The CDR3 sequence is 13 residues long. This CDR3 is CASRDRDTDTQYF. In DNA form, the CDR3 reads TGTGCCAGCAGGGACAGAGACACAGATACGCAGTATTTT.

The V call is TRBV9, the J call TRBJ1-4, with TRBD1 identical over 9 bases. The trim removed 3 bases at V and 8 bases at J, leaving 11 bases unmatched. CDR3 size: 16 residues. The germline gives CDR1 SGDLS, CDR2 YYNGEE. As DNA, the CDR3 is TGTGCCAGCAGCGCGGGACAGGGAATAGAGGGGGAAAAACTGTTTTTT. As protein: CASSAGQGIEGEKLFF.